Below are 27 T cell receptor beta chains sequenced from a single sample in a study of T cell repertoires in cytomegalovirus infection. TCRdb reprocessed the reads via MiXCR and lists one record per CDR3 protein. In the table there are around 710,000 distinct CDR3 sequences, 29% of which are singletons. No antigen has been assigned to these receptors. Sequenced material: cultured CD8+ T cells from PBMCs, taken from culture after CMV antigen stimulation. The receptors shown here come from a human donor in good health (CMV status not recorded). Some clones in this sample may be carry-over from other donors' samples.

The chain combines TRBV20-1 with TRBJ1-2, with 9 positions matching TRBD1. V shed 2 bases, J shed 6 bases, and the junction held 19 bases outside the gene matches. CDR3 size: 18 residues. Germline V lookup: CDR1 DFQATT, CDR2 SNEGSKA (reference sequence). The CDR3 nucleotides are TGCAGTGCTAGACATAACGCCGCTCCCACAGGGGGCGTGGATGGCTACACCTTC. This codes for CSARHNAAPTGGVDGYTF.

A note on this clonotype: Its ends do not fully match the called genes, so a read error is possible. The chain joins TRBV7-2 to TRBJ2-1; TRBD2 matches at 13 bases. CDR1 is SGHTA, CDR2 FQGNSA, per germline. This CDR3 is 17 amino acids long. DNA of the CDR3: TGTGTCAGCAGCTCACTAGCGGGGGGGTCTGCCTACAATGAGCAGTTCTTC. It yields the protein CVSSSLAGGSAYNEQFF.

This sequence joins TRBV15 and TRBJ1-5; D uncertain. Germline V gene data show CDR1 as LNHNV and CDR2 as YYDKDF (reference sequence). The CDR3 consists of 16 residues. The ends were cut back, 2 bases at V and 2 bases at J, with 13 bases in the middle. The CDR3 sequence is CATSRPPQQGNQPQHF. CDR3 bases: TGTGCCACCAGCAGACCTCCACAACAAGGCAATCAGCCCCAGCATTTT.

This chain links TRBV6-2 or TRBV6-3 with TRBJ2-3, with 8 bases identical to TRBD1. In germline, CDR1 is MNHEY, CDR2 SVGEGT. Losses at the gene ends were 0 bases for V and 5 bases for J; bases not matched to a gene: 13. The CDR3 is 18 amino acids. The CDR3 DNA is TGTGCCAGCAGTTACTCGATAAGTCAGACAGGGGATGAAGATACGCAGTATTTT. Translated, it gives CASSYSISQTGDEDTQYF.

The J gene is TRBJ2-7, the V gene TRBV7-6; 14 bases map to TRBD2. Germline CDR1 SGHVS, CDR2 FNYEAQ. The CDR3 loop spans 18 amino acids. V dropped 4 bases and J dropped 2; count of bases not matched to a gene: 10. Here the CDR3 DNA reads TGTGCCAGCAGCTCCGATGGACTAGCGGGGGGCGATCCCTACGAGCAGTACTTC. This translates into CASSSDGLAGGDPYEQYF.

This clonotype was seen a single time. The V call is TRBV18, the J call TRBJ2-6, with D possibly TRBD1 on 5 matching bases. This CDR3 has 17 residues. V lost 5 bases to trimming and J lost 2 bases, with 16 bases between them. Germline loops: CDR1 KGHSH, CDR2 LQKENI. The CDR3: CASSSEAGQTGANVLTF. CDR3 in DNA: TGTGCCAGCTCATCCGAGGCAGGGCAAACTGGGGCCAACGTCCTGACTTTC.

V is TRBV4-2 and J is TRBJ1-2, with unresolved D. Germline V CDR1 and CDR2: LGHNA, YNFKEQ. V lost 0 bases to trimming and J lost 5 bases, with 7 bases between them. The CDR3 loop spans 13 amino acids. CDR3 region: CASSQESGYGYTF. Written as DNA, the CDR3 is TGTGCCAGCAGCCAAGAGAGTGGATATGGCTACACCTTC.

This sequence joins TRBV15 and TRBJ1-2; D is unclear. The CDR3 contains 14 residues. Germline V gene lookup returns CDR1 LNHNV and CDR2 YYDKDF (reference sequence). Deletions cut 4 bases from V and 4 bases from J, with 13 bases between. The CDR3 region has the DNA TGTGCCACCAGCAAAAGGACGGACGGCTATGGCTACACCTTC. It codes for CATSKRTDGYGYTF. Full variable domain (remainder filled in from reference TRBV15 and TRBJ1-2): DAMVIQNPRYQVTQFGKPVTLSCSQTLNHNVMYWYQQKSSQAPKLLFHYYDKDFNNEADTPDNFQSRRPNTSFCFLDIRSPGLGDTAMYLCATSKRTDGYGYTFGSGTRLTVV.

The chain recombines TRBV27 with TRBJ2-1, with 7 bases aligning to TRBD1. Germline V gives CDR1 MNHEY, CDR2 SMNVEV (reference sequence). The CDR3 sequence is 15 residues long. The trim removed 6 bases at V and 4 bases at J, leaving 9 bases unmatched. The CDR3, as DNA: TGTGCCAGCAGGACAGACAGGGTAGGGTACAATGAGCAGTTCTTC. As protein: CASRTDRVGYNEQFF.

A few counts support this clonotype. The chain carries TRBV4-1 and TRBJ1-2; no clear D. The CDR3 has 16 amino acids. V lost 0 bases and J lost 0, with 11 bases in between. From germline, CDR1 is MGHRA and CDR2 YSYEKL. CDR3 sequence reads: CASSQEQLGANYGYTF. CDR3 DNA sequence: TGCGCCAGCAGCCAAGAACAGTTAGGAGCTAACTATGGCTACACCTTC.

CDR3 DNA: TGTGCCAGCACCCTAGCGAGAGAACTGTTTTTT. Translating gives CASTLARELFF. The chain recombines TRBV6-6 with TRBJ1-4; D is uncertain. The V and J ends lost 7 bases and 12 bases respectively, with 12 bases between them. This CDR3 is 11 amino acids long. Germline lookup yields CDR1 MNHNY and CDR2 SVGAGI (reference sequence).

The chain recombines TRBV2 with TRBJ1-2, with TRBD1 as a possible D gene (5 bases). Trimming took 6 bases from V and 8 from J, leaving 19 bases between them. The length of the CDR3 is 14 residues. CDR1 SNHLY and CDR2 FYNNEI come from the germline V gene. CDR3 sequence reads: CASSETGTVAGYTF. The CDR3 DNA is TGTGCCAGCAGCGAAACCGGGACGGTGGCAGGCTACACCTTC. The entire variable domain, with the rest obtained from reference TRBV2 and TRBJ1-2, is as follows: EPEVTQTPSHQVTQMGQEVILRCVPISNHLYFYWYRQILGQKVEFLVSFYNNEISEKSEIFDDQFSVERPDGSNFTLKIRSTKLEDSAMYFCASSETGTVAGYTFGSGTRLTVV.

For this clonotype: This may stem from a read error, because a much larger clone lies one nucleotide away. This CDR3 fails to terminate in the conserved phenylalanine or tryptophan, so it likely reflects a read error. The rearrangement uses TRBV12-3 or TRBV12-4 and TRBJ1-2; unclear D gene. The ends were cut back, 6 bases at V and 8 bases at J, with 16 bases in the middle. The CDR3 runs to 13 residues. The CDR3: CASSPGRLWGYTS. The CDR3 region has the DNA TGTGCCAGCAGCCCGGGCCGATTGTGGGGCTACACCTCC.

The chain recombines TRBV28 with TRBJ2-5; maybe TRBD1 (6 bases). V shed 10 bases and J shed 5 bases, with 17 bases lying between them. The germline V gene encodes CDR1 MDHEN and CDR2 SYDVKM. The CDR3 is 13 amino acids. The CDR3 DNA reads as TGTGCCATTAAACAGGGTCTGTGGGAGACCCAGTACTTC. As protein: CAIKQGLWETQYF.

This clonotype was found a few times. One junction end disagrees with the germline gene, perhaps due to a read error. The V gene is TRBV7-7, the J gene TRBJ2-2, with D hard to call. From germline, CDR1 is SSHAT and CDR2 FNYEAQ (reference sequence). The CDR3 consists of 13 residues. CDR3 DNA sequence: TGTGCTAGCAGCTCAAAACCGTCCGGGGAGCTGTTTTTT. This sequence encodes CASSSKPSGELFF.

The chain carries TRBV3-1 and TRBJ1-5, with 8 positions matching TRBD1. After removal of 4 bases from V and 6 bases from J, the junction contained 11 bases not matched to a gene. Per germline, CDR1 LGHDT and CDR2 YNNKEL (reference sequence). The CDR3 is made up of 16 amino acids. The CDR3 DNA sequence: TGTGCCAGCAGCCCTGGACAGGGAGGCGCGATTCAGCCCCAGCATTTT. Translating it yields CASSPGQGGAIQPQHF.

The J gene is TRBJ2-1, the V gene TRBV20-1; no reliable D call. CDR3 size: 15 residues. The V and J ends lost 1 base and 0 bases respectively, with 10 bases between them. CDR1 is DFQATT and CDR2 is SNEGSKA in the germline V gene (reference sequence). The CDR3 reads CSARGGESSYNEQFF. Here the CDR3 DNA reads TGCAGTGCTAGAGGAGGAGAGAGCTCCTACAATGAGCAGTTCTTC.

V is TRBV20-1 and J is TRBJ2-7; 9 nucleotides line up with TRBD2. V lost 0 bases and J lost 4; bases outside the gene matches: 7. CDR1 and CDR2 from the germline V gene are DFQATT and SNEGSKA (reference sequence). This CDR3 is built from 15 residues. The CDR3 DNA reads as TGCAGTGCTAGAGATCCGGTGCGGGGGGGATACGAGCAGTACTTC. This translates into CSARDPVRGGYEQYF.

This clonotype was seen only a few times. The CDR3 here is CASSWTGPEGGYGYTF. The CDR3, as DNA: TGTGCCAGCAGCTGGACCGGGCCCGAGGGGGGCTATGGCTACACCTTC. This chain connects TRBV6-5 to TRBJ1-2; tentative D call: TRBD1 (6 bases). Germline V gene lookup returns CDR1 MNHEY and CDR2 SVGAGI. The CDR3 totals 16 residues. Trimming took off 6 bases at V and 4 bases at J, with 21 bases between the two ends.

The V and J genes are TRBV9 and TRBJ1-4, with D possibly being TRBD1 (6 bases). Trimming pared 2 bases from V and 8 bases from J, leaving 13 bases between. CDR1 and CDR2 from the germline V gene are SGDLS and YYNGEE. The CDR3 loop spans 14 amino acids. The CDR3 here is CASSVEGGGEKLFF. DNA for the CDR3: TGTGCCAGCAGCGTCGAAGGGGGAGGAGAAAAACTGTTTTTT.

This clonotype was detected only a few times. This chain joins TRBV5-6 and TRBJ2-7; 8 nucleotides agree with TRBD1. The CDR3 runs to 14 residues. V gave up 4 bases and J gave up 4 bases; unmatched junction bases: 7. CDR1 SGHDT and CDR2 YYEEEE come from the germline V gene. CDR3 sequence: CASSQDRVFYEQYF. The CDR3 nucleotides are TGTGCCAGCAGCCAGGACAGGGTTTTTTACGAGCAGTACTTC.

The chain combines TRBV2 with TRBJ2-2; D gene uncertain. The CDR3 has 14 residues. The V end was cut by 0 bases, the J end by 6 bases, with 8 bases between. Germline V gene data show CDR1 as SNHLY and CDR2 as FYNNEI. The CDR3 reads CASSEAWGSGELFF. CDR3 in DNA: TGTGCCAGCAGTGAAGCATGGGGTTCCGGGGAGCTGTTTTTT.

This chain uses TRBV20-1 with TRBJ2-6; 7 positions match TRBD2. V lost 6 bases to trimming and J lost 4 bases; unmatched junction nucleotides: 9. The CDR3 extends over 15 amino acids. The V gene's germline CDR1 is DFQATT and CDR2 SNEGSKA (reference sequence). CDR3 sequence: CSANIGGTGANVLTF. Here the CDR3 DNA reads TGCAGTGCAAACATCGGGGGGACCGGGGCCAACGTCCTGACTTTC.

This clonotype turned up a few times. The chain has TRBV5-1 and TRBJ1-6; the D is unclear. The germline CDR1 and CDR2 sequences are SGHRS and YFSETQ. The CDR3 has 17 amino acids. Trimming cost V 3 bases and J 5 bases, with 18 bases left between them. This CDR3 reads CASSWVSAGMHNSPLHF. Written as DNA, the CDR3 is TGCGCCAGCAGCTGGGTCTCGGCGGGGATGCATAATTCACCCCTCCACTTT. Full variable domain (remainder filled in from reference TRBV5-1 and TRBJ1-6): KAGVTQTPRYLIKTRGQQVTLSCSPISGHRSVSWYQQTPGQGLQFLFEYFSETQRNKGNFPGRFSGRQFSNSRSEMNVSTLELGDSALYLCASSWVSAGMHNSPLHFGNGTRLTVT.

This chain connects TRBV4-2 to TRBJ2-1, with D hard to call. The length of the CDR3 is 12 residues. V lost 5 bases and J 9 bases, leaving 11 bases between the germline ends. CDR1 and CDR2 from the germline V gene are LGHNA and YNFKEQ. CDR3 coding DNA: TGTGCCAGCAGCGATGGACGCCGTGAGCAGTTCTTC. This gives the protein CASSDGRREQFF.

This clonotype was recorded many times. The V and J genes are TRBV7-2 and TRBJ2-7; TRBD2 matches at 12 bases. Germline loops: CDR1 SGHTA, CDR2 FQGNSA. With V trimmed by 4 bases and J by 7 bases, 5 bases remained unmatched. This CDR3 has 14 residues. The CDR3 loop reads CASSSSGGAREQYV. The CDR3 nucleotides are TGTGCCAGCAGCTCTAGCGGGGGGGCGAGGGAGCAGTACGTC.

The V gene is TRBV19, the J gene TRBJ1-2; TRBD1 agrees at 9 bases. Germline V gene sequence: CDR1 LNHDA, CDR2 SQIVND (reference sequence). V lost 7 bases, J lost 8 bases, and 8 bases stayed unmatched. This CDR3 is 13 amino acids long. CDR3 in amino acids: CASTNRDRDGYTF. For the CDR3, the DNA is TGTGCCAGTACAAACCGGGACAGGGACGGCTACACCTTC.